In this sample, the clone carrying this T cell receptor (beta chain) turned up many times. Its matching antigen is unknown. Original processing methods: A per-sample median of about 95,000 TCRs was observed, with counts ranging from 23,224 to 690,600. TCRdb used MiXCR to reprocess the RACE reads, holding one entry per CDR3 protein. TCRdb's processing, not the authors' own work, is the source of the V and J calls. The data contain roughly 360,000 distinct CDR3 sequences, nearly 5% of them seen just once; the ten biggest clones take up approximately 2.3%. This sample is drawn from a study of human T cells and chemical hapten exposure. Study-wide context: Upper-back patches of 0.01% DPC were read at 6 days. Mostly female patients had alopecia areata, totalis or universalis. Study-wide results and caveats: Clustering by CDR3 similarity yielded significantly more large clusters from expanded TCRs than controls.

The time point here: patch test 1, 2 weeks after DPC sensitization. Treatment reported: therapeutic diphenylcyclopropenone sensitization with weekly scalp DPC. Trimming pared 0 bases from V and 9 bases from J, leaving 20 bases between. Per germline, CDR1 DFQATT and CDR2 SNEGSKA (reference sequence). The CDR3 is 15 amino acids. The J gene is TRBJ2-5, the V gene TRBV20-1; D may be TRBD1 or TRBD2 (5 bases each). This clonotype originated in a woman aged 50 to 65 with alopecia areata. Some clones in this sample may be carry-over from other donors' samples. Sample: whole blood, taken in connection with sensitization to the hapten diphenylcyclopropenone (DPC). CDR3 in DNA: TGCAGTGCTAGAGATAGTAAGGCAGGGACCCTGTCCCAGTACTTC. As protein: CSARDSKAGTLSQYF.